This T cell receptor (beta chain) is from a study of neurological immune-mediated disorders. The CDR3 has 13 amino acids. Germline CDR1 reads LNHNV; CDR2 reads YYDKDF (reference sequence). Trimming took off 3 bases at V and 3 bases at J, with 9 bases between the two ends. This clonotype showed up many times. As yet, its antigen is unknown. General study results and limits: When grouped phylogenetically, the repertoires of 18 of the 34 multiple sclerosis patients fell together in one related-CDR3 cluster, which is a possible signature.

As for the cDNA, it was generated by 5'RACE with 10-nucleotide random UMIs. TCRdb re-called the 5' RACE reads through MiXCR, storing one row per CDR3 protein. Of roughly 45,000 distinct CDR3 sequences listed, just over 3% are singletons. The chain has TRBV15 and TRBJ2-7; tentatively, D is TRBD1 (6 bases). The specimen was PBMCs. The receptor was derived from a woman aged 50 to 60 with multiple sclerosis. DNA for the CDR3: TGTGCCACCAGCAGCAGGGGTGTCTACGAGCAGTACTTC. Translation: CATSSRGVYEQYF.